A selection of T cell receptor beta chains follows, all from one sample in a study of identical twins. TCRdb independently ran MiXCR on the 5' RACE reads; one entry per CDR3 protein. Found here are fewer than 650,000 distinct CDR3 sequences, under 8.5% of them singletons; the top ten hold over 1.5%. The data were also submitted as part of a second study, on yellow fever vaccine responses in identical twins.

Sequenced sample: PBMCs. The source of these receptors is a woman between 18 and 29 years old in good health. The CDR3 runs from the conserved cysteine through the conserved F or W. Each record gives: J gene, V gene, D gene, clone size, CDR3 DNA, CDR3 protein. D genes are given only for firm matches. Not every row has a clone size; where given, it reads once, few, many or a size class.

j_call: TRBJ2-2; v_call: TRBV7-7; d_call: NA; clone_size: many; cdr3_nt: TGTGCCAGCAGCTCCAGCCCGGGCCACCGGAGGAACACCGGGGAGCTGTTTTTT; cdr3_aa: CASSSSPGHRRNTGELFF
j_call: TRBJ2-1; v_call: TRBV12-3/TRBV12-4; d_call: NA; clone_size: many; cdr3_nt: TGTGCCAGCAGTCCTGAAAGGGATGAGCAGTTCTTC; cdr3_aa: CASSPERDEQFF
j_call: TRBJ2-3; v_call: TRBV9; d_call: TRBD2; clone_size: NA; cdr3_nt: TGTGCCAGCAGCGTAGTAGCGGGGGGTTACACAGATACGCAGTATTTT; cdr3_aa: CASSVVAGGYTDTQYF
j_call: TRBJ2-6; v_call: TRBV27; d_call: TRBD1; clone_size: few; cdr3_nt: TGTGCCAGCAGTCCCGGGACAGGGGGGGCTGGGGCCAACGTCCTGACTTTC; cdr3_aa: CASSPGTGGAGANVLTF
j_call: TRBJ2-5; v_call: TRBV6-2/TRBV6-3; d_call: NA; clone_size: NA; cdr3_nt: TGTGCCAGCAGTTACTCGACACGAGGGGAGACCCAGTACTTC; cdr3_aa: CASSYSTRGETQYF
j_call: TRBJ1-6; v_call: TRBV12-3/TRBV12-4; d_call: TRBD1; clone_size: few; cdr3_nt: TGTGCCAGCAGTTCGGGACAGGCTTATAATTCACCCCTCCACTTT; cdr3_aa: CASSSGQAYNSPLHF
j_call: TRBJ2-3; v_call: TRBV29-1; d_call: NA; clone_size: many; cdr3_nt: TGCAGCGTTGCACCGAATACGCAGTATTTT; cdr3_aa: CSVAPNTQYF
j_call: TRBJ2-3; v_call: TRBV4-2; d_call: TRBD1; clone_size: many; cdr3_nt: TGTGCCAGCAGCCAAGACTTCGACAGGGGGTATAGCACAGATACGCAGTATTTT; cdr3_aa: CASSQDFDRGYSTDTQYF
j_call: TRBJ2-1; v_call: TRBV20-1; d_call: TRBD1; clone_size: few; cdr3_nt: TGCAGTGCCCCTTTGGGACAGAATTACAATGAGCAGTTCTTC; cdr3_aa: CSAPLGQNYNEQFF
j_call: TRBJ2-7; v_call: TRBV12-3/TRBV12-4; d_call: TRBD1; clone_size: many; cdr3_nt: TGTGCCACAGCCCAGGGGGCCGCCGAGCAGTACTTC; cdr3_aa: CATAQGAAEQYF
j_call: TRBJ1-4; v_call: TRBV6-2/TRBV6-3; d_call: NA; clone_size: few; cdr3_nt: TGTGCTGCCACCCGGGGAACTAATGAAAAACTGTTTTTT; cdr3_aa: CAATRGTNEKLFF
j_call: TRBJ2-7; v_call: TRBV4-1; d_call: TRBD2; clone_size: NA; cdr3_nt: TGCGCCAGCAGCCCCCTATCGGGGGGGCGCATCTACGAGCAGTACTTC; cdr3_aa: CASSPLSGGRIYEQYF
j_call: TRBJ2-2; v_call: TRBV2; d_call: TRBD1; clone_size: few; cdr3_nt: TGTGCCAGCAGCCCGGACAGGGGAATGGGTCGCACCGGGGAGCTGTTTTTT; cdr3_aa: CASSPDRGMGRTGELFF
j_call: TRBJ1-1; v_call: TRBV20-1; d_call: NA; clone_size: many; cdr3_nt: TGCAGTGCTAGATCCGGCTTGAACACTGAAGCTTTCTTT; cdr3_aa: CSARSGLNTEAFF
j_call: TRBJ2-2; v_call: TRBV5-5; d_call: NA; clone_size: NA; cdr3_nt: TGTGCCAGCAGCTCGGGGCAGAACTCCGGGGAGCTGCTTTTT; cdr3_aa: CASSSGQNSGELLF
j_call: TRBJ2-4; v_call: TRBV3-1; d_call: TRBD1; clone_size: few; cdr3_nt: TGTGCCAGCAGCCACGGACAGGGGGCGCCTGGAAACATTCAGTACTTC; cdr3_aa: CASSHGQGAPGNIQYF
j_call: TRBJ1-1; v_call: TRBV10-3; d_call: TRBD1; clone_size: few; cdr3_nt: TGTGCCACCGCGACAGGGACGAACACTGAAGCTTTCTTT; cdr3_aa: CATATGTNTEAFF
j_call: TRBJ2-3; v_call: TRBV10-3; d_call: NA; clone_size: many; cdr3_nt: TGTGCCATCAGTGAGTCGTTGGGCGTCGCTACGCAGTATTTT; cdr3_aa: CAISESLGVATQYF
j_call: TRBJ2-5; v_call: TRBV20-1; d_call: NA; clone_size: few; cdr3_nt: TGCAGTGCTAGAGACCCCCGGGGGTTCCAAGAGACCCAGTACTTC; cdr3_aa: CSARDPRGFQETQYF
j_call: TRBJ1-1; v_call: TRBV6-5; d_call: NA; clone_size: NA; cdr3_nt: TGTGCCAGCAGTTACTCGCCGGGGGGCTTAACTGAAGCTTTCTTT; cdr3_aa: CASSYSPGGLTEAFF
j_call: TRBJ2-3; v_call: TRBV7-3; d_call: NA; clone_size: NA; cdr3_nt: TGTGCCAGCAGCTTAATTAGCAGCTCAGATACGCAGTATTTT; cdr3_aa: CASSLISSSDTQYF
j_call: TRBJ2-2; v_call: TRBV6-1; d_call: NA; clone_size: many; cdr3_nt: TGTGCCAGCAGCCTGAAAGGGCTCGGGGAGCTGTTTTTT; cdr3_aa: CASSLKGLGELFF
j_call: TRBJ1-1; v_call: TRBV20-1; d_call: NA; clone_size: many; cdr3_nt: TGCAGTGCTAGCCCAGCCAAGAACACTGAAGCTTTCTTT; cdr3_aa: CSASPAKNTEAFF
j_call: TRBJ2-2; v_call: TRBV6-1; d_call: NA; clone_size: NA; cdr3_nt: TGTGCCAGCAGTGAAAGCCCTGCGGGGACATCCAACACCGGGGAGCTGTTTTTT; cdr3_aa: CASSESPAGTSNTGELFF
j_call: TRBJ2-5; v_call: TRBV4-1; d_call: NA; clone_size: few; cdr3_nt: TGCGCCAGCAGCCGCCTGCGAGACCAAGAGACCCAGTACTTC; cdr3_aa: CASSRLRDQETQYF
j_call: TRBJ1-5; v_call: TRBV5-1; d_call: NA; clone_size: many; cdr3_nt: TGCGCCAGCAGCTTGGACAGGATGGGGAGCAATCAGCCCCAGCATTTT; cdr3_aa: CASSLDRMGSNQPQHF
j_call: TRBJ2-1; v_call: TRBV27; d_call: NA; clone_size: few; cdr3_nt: TGTGCCAGCAGTTTAGGGTCAGGGGGGGGGTACAATGAGCAGTTCTTC; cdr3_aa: CASSLGSGGGYNEQFF
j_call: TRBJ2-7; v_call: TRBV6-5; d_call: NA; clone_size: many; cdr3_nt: TGTGCCAGCAGTTACTCTTACGGCTACTACGAGCAGTACTTC; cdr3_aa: CASSYSYGYYEQYF
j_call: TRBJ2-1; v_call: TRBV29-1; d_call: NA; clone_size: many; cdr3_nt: TGCAGCGTTGAAGATCGCTACAATGAGCAGTTCTTC; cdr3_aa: CSVEDRYNEQFF
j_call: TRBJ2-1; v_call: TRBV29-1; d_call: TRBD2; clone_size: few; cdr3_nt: TGCAGCGGGGGCCGAGGGGGACTAGCGACCTACAATGAGCAGTTCTTC; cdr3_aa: CSGGRGGLATYNEQFF
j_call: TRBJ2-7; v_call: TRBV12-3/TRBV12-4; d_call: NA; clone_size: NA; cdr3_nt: TGTGCCAGCAGTTTAGCGGGGAAGAGGGCCTACGAGCAGTACTTC; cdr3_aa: CASSLAGKRAYEQYF
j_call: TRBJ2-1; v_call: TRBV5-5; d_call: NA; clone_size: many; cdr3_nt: TGTGCCAGCAGCCTTAGCGAGTACTCGGGTGAGCAGTTCTTC; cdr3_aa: CASSLSEYSGEQFF
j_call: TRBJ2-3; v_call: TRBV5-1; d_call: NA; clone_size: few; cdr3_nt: TGCGCCAGCAGCCAAAAGACTAGTCCGCTCACAGATACGCAGTATTTT; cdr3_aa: CASSQKTSPLTDTQYF
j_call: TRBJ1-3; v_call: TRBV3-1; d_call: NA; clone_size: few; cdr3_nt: TGTGCCAGCAGCCACTTGGCAGGCTCTGGAAACACCATATATTTT; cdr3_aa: CASSHLAGSGNTIYF
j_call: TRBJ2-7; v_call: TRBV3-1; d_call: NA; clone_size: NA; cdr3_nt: TGTGCCAGCAGCCAAGACTGGTTGTACGAGCAGTACTTC; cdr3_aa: CASSQDWLYEQYF
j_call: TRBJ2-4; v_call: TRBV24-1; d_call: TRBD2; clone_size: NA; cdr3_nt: TGTGCCACCAGTGAGGGGGGACTAGCGGACAAAAACATTCAGTACTTC; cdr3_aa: CATSEGGLADKNIQYF
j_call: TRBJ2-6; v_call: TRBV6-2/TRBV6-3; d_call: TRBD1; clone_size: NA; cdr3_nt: TGTGCCAGCAGCCTAGTGAGGGGGCCCGGGGCCAACGTCCTGACTTTC; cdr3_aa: CASSLVRGPGANVLTF
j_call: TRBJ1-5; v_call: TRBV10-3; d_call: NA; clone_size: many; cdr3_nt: TGTGCCATCAGTGCCGAAAGGGTAGGCGATCAGCCCCAGCATTTT; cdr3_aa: CAISAERVGDQPQHF
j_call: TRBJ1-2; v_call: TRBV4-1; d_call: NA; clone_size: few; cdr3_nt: TGCGCCAGCAGCCAAATTCTGTATGGCAGCAACTATGGCTACACCTTC; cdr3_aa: CASSQILYGSNYGYTF
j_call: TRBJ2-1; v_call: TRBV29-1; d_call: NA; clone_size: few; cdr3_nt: TGCAGCGCCGGCTCGGCGGGATGGGTTGAGCAGTTCTTC; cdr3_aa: CSAGSAGWVEQFF
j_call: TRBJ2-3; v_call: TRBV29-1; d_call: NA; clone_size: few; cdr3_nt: TGCAGCGTTGATCCCAGGGATGGGGATACGCAGTATTTT; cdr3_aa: CSVDPRDGDTQYF
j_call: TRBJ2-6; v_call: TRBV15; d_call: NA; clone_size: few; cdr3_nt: TGTGCCACCAGATGGAGCAGGGGACTTGGGGCCAACGTCCTGACTTTC; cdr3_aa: CATRWSRGLGANVLTF
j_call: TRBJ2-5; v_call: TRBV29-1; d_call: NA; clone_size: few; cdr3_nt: TGCAGCGTTTTAGGTTTAGACCAGTACTTC; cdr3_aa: CSVLGLDQYF
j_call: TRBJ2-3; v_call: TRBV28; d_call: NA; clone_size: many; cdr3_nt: TGTGCCAGCAGTTTGACTAGTTTTACGCAGTATTTT; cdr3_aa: CASSLTSFTQYF